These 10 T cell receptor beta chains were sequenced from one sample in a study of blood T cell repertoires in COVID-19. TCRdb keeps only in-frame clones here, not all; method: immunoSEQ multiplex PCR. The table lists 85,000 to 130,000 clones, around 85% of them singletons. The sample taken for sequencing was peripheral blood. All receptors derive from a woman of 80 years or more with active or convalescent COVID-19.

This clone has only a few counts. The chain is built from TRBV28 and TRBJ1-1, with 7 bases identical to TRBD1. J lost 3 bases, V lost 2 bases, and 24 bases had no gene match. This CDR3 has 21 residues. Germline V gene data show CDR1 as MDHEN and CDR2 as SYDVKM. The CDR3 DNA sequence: TGTGCCAGCAGTTTAGTCCGATCCATCCTGGGACAGCGAAGGATTGACACTGAAGCTTTCTTT. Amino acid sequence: CASSLVRSILGQRRIDTEAFF.

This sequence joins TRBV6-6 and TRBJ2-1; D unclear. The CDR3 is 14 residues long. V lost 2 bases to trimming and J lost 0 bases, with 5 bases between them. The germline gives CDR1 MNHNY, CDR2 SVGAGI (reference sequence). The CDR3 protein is CASSYEPSYNEQFF. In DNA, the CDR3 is TGTGCCAGCAGTTACGAGCCCTCCTACAATGAGCAGTTCTTC.

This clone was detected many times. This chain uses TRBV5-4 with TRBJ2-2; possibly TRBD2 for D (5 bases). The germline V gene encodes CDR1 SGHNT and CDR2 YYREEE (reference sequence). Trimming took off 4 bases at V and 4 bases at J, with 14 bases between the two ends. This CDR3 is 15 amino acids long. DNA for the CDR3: TGTGCCAGCAGCGGGAGTCTATTACCCACCGGGGAGCTGTTTTTT. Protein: CASSGSLLPTGELFF.

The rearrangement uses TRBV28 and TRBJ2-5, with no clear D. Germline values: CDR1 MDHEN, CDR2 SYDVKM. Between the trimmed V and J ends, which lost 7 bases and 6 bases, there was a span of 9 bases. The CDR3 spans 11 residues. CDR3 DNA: TGTGCCAGCACCCTAGATAAGACCCAGTACTTC. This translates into CASTLDKTQYF.

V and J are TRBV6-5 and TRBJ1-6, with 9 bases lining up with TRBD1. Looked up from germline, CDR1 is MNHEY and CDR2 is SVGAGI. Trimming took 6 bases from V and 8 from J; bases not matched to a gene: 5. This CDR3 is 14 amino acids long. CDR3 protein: CASRKGQGDSPLHF. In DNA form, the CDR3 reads TGTGCCAGCAGAAAGGGACAGGGTGATTCACCCCTCCACTTT.

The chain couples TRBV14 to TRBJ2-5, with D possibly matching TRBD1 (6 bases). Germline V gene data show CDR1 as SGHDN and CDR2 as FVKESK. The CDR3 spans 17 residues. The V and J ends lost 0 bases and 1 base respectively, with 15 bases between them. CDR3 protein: CASSQERGQRRQETQYF. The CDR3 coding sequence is TGTGCCAGCAGCCAAGAACGGGGACAACGACGCCAAGAGACCCAGTACTTC.

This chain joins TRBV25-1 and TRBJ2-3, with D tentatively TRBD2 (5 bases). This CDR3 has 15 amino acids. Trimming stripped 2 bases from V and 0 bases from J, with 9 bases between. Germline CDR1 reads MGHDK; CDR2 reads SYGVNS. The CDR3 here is CASSEQRQSTDTQYF. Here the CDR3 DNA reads TGTGCCAGCAGTGAACAGCGGCAGAGCACAGATACGCAGTATTTT. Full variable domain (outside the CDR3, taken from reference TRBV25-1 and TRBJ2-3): EADIYQTPRYLVIGTGKKITLECSQTMGHDKMYWYQQDPGMELHLIHYSYGVNSTEKGDLSSESTVSRIRTEHFPLTLESARPSHTSQYLCASSEQRQSTDTQYFGPGTRLTVL.

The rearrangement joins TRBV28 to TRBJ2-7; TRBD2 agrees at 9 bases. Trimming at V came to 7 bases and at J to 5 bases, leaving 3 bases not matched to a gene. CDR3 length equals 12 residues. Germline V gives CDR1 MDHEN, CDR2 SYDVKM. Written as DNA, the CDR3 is TGTGCCAGCACGGGACTAGCAAACGAGCAGTACTTC. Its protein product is CASTGLANEQYF.

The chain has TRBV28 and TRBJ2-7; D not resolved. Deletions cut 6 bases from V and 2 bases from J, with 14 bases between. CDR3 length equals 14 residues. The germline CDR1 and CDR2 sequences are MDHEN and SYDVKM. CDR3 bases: TGTGCCAGCAGGGGCGAACACAGAACCTACGAGCAGTACTTC. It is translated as CASRGEHRTYEQYF.

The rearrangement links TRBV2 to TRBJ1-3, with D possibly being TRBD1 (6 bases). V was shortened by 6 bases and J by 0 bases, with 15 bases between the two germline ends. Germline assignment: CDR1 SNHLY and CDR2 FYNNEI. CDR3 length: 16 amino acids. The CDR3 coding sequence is TGTGCCAGCAGAGGGGTCAGGGGATACTCTGGAAACACCATATATTTT. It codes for CASRGVRGYSGNTIYF.